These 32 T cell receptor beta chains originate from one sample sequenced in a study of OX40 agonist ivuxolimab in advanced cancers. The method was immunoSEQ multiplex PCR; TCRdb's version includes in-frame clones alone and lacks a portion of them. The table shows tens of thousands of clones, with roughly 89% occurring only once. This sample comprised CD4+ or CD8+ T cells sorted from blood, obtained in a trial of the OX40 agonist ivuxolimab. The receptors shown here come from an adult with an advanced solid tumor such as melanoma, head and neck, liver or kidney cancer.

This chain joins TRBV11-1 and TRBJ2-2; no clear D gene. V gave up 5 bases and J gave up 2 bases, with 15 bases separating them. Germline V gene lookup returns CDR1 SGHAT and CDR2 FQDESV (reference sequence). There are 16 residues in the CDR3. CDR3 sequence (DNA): TGTGCCAGCAGCCCCCTTTGGCCCTACAACACCGGGGAGCTGTTTTTT. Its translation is CASSPLWPYNTGELFF.

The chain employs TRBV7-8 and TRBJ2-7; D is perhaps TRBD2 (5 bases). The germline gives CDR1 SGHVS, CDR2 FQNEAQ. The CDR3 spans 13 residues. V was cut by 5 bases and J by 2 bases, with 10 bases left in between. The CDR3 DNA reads TGTGCCAGCAGCCCGCGGGCAACCTACGAGCAGTACTTC. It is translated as CASSPRATYEQYF.

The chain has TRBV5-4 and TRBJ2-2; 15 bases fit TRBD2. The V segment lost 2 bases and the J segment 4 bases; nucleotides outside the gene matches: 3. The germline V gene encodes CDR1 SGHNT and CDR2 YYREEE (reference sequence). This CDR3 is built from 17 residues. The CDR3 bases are TGTGCCAGCAGCTTCCGGACTAGCGGGGGGGCCACCGGGGAGCTGTTTTTT. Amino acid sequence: CASSFRTSGGATGELFF. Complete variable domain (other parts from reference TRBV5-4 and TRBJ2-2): ETGVTQSPTHLIKTRGQQVTLRCSSQSGHNTVSWYQQALGQGPQFIFQYYREEENGRGNFPPRFSGLQFPNYSSELNVNALELDDSALYLCASSFRTSGGATGELFFGEGSRLTVL.

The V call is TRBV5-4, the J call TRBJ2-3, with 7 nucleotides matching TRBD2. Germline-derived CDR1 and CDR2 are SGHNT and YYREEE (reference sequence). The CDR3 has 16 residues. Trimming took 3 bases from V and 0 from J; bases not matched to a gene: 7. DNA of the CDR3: TGTGCCAGCAGCTCCCCCCAGCGGGGAAGCACAGATACGCAGTATTTT. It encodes CASSSPQRGSTDTQYF.

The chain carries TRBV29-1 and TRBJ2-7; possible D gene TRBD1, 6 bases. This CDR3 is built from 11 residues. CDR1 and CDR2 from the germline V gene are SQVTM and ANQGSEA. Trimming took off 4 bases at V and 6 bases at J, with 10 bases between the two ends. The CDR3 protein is CSVGTDREQYF. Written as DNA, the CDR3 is TGCAGCGTTGGGACAGATCGCGAGCAGTACTTC.

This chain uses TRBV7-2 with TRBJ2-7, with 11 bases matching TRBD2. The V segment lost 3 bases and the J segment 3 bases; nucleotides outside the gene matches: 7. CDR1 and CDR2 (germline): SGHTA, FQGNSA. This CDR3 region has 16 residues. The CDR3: CASSFMLAGGNYEQYF. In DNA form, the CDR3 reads TGTGCCAGCAGCTTCATGCTAGCGGGGGGCAACTACGAGCAGTACTTC.

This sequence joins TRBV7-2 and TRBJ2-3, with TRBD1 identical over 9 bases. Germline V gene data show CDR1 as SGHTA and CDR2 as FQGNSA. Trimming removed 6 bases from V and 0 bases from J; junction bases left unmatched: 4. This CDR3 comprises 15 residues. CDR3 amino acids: CASRPGTGSTDTQYF. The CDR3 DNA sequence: TGTGCCAGCAGACCCGGGACAGGGAGCACAGATACGCAGTATTTT. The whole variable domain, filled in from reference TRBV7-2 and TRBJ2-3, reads GAGVSQSPSNKVTEKGKDVELRCDPISGHTALYWYRQSLGQGLEFLIYFQGNSAPDKSGLPSDRFSAERTGGSVSTLTIQRTQQEDSAVYLCASRPGTGSTDTQYFGPGTRLTVL.

The CDR3 reads CASRYQPPADSPLHF. CDR3 coding DNA: TGTGCCAGCAGATACCAGCCCCCCGCGGATTCACCCCTCCACTTT. The chain carries TRBV6-5 and TRBJ1-6; D gene unclear. V lost 6 bases and J lost 8, with 17 bases in between. Germline CDR1 is MNHEY and CDR2 is SVGAGI. This CDR3 is 15 amino acids long.

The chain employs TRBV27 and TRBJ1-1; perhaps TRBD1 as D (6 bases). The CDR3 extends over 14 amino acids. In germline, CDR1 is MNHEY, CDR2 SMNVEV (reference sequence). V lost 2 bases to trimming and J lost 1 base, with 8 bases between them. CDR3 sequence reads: CASSLRGANTEAFF. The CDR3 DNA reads TGTGCCAGCAGTTTAAGGGGGGCGAACACTGAAGCTTTCTTT.

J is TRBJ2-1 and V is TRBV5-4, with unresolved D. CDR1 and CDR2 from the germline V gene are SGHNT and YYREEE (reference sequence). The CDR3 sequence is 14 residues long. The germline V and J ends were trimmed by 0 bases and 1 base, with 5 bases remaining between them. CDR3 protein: CASSLAISYNEQFF. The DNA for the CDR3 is TGTGCCAGCAGCTTGGCTATTTCCTACAATGAGCAGTTCTTC. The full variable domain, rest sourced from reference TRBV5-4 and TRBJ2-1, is ETGVTQSPTHLIKTRGQQVTLRCSSQSGHNTVSWYQQALGQGPQFIFQYYREEENGRGNFPPRFSGLQFPNYSSELNVNALELDDSALYLCASSLAISYNEQFFGPGTRLTVL.

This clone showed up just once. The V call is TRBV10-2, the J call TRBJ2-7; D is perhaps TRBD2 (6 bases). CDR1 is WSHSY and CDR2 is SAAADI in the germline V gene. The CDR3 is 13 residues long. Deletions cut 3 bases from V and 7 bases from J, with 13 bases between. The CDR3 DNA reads TGCGCCAGCAGTGATCTCAGGGCGGGGGAGCAGTACTTC. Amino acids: CASSDLRAGEQYF.

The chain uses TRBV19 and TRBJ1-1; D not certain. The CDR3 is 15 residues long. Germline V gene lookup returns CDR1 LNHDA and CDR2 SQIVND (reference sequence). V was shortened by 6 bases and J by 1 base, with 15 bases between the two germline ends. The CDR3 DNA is TGTGCCAGTAGGCCCGGTGGGCGGACGAACACTGAAGCTTTCTTT. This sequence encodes CASRPGGRTNTEAFF. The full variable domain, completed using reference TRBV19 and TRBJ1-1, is DGGITQSPKYLFRKEGQNVTLSCEQNLNHDAMYWYRQDPGQGLRLIYYSQIVNDFQKGDIAEGYSVSREKKESFPLTVTSAQKNPTAFYLCASRPGGRTNTEAFFGQGTRLTVV.

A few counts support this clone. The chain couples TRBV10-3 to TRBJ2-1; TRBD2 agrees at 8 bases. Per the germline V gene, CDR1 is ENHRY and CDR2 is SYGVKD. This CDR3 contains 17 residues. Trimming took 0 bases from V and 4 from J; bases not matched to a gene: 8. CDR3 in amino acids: CAISESFTSGGYNEQFF. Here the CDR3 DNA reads TGTGCCATCAGTGAGTCTTTCACAAGCGGGGGATACAATGAGCAGTTCTTC.

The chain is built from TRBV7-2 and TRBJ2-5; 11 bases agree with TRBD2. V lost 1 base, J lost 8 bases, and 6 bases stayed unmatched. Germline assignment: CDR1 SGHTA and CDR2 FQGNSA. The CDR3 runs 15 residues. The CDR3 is CASSLGLAGKNTQYF. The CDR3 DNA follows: TGTGCCAGCAGCTTAGGACTAGCGGGGAAGAATACCCAGTACTTC.

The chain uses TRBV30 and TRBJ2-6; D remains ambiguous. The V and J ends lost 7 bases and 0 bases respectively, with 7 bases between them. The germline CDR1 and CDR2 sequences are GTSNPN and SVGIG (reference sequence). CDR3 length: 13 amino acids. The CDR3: CASDGSGANVLTF. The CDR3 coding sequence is TGTGCCTCGGACGGCTCTGGGGCCAACGTCCTGACTTTC. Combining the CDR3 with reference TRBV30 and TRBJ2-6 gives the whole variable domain SQTIHQWPATLVQPVGSPLSLECTVEGTSNPNLYWYRQAAGRGLQLLFYSVGIGQISSEVPQNLSASRPQDRQFILSSKKLLLSDSGFYLCASDGSGANVLTFGAGSRLTVL.

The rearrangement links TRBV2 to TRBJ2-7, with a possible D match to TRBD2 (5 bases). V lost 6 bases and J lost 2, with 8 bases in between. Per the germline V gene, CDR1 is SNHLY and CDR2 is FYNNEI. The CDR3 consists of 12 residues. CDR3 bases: TGTGCCAGCAGCGGGGATGCCTACGAGCAGTACTTC. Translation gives CASSGDAYEQYF.

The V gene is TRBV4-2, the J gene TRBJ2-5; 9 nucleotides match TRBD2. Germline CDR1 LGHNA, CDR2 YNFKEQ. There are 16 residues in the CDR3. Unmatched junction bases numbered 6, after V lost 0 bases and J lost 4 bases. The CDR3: CASSQDQAGGRETQYF. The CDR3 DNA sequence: TGTGCCAGCAGCCAAGATCAGGCGGGGGGGAGAGAGACCCAGTACTTC.

The CDR3 is CASSEGGMGNTIYF. The CDR3 DNA reads TGTGCCAGCAGTGAAGGGGGTATGGGAAACACCATATATTTT. The chain is built from TRBV6-1 and TRBJ1-3; D is undetermined. The CDR3 is made up of 14 amino acids. The germline gives CDR1 MNHNS, CDR2 SASEGT. Trimming shortened V by 1 base and J by 4 bases, and 8 bases separated the two germline ends.

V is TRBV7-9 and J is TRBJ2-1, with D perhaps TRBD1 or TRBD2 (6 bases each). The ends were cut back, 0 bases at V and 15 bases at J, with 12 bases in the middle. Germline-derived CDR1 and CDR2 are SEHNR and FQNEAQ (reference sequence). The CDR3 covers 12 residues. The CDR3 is CASSLAIGGLFF. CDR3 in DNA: TGTGCCAGCAGCTTAGCGATCGGGGGCCTGTTCTTC.

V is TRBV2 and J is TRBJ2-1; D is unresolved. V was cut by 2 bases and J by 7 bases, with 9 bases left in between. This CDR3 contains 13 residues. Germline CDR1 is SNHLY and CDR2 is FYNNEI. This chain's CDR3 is CASSEPFINEQFF. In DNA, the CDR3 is TGTGCCAGCAGTGAACCTTTCATAAATGAGCAGTTCTTC.

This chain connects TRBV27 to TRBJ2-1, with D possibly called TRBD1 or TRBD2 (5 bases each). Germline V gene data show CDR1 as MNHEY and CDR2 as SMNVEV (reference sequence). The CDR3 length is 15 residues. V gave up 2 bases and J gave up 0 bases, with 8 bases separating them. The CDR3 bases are TGTGCCAGCAGTTTAGGGGGTTACTCCTACAATGAGCAGTTCTTC. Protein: CASSLGGYSYNEQFF.

The CDR3 DNA reads TGCGCCAGCAGCGGAGGACAGGGGGACGTCACTGAAGCTTTCTTT. Its protein is CASSGGQGDVTEAFF. The chain combines TRBV5-1 with TRBJ1-1; 10 bases map to TRBD1. From germline, CDR1 is SGHRS and CDR2 YFSETQ. J gave up 4 bases and V 4 bases, and 7 bases lay outside the gene matches. CDR3 length: 15 residues.

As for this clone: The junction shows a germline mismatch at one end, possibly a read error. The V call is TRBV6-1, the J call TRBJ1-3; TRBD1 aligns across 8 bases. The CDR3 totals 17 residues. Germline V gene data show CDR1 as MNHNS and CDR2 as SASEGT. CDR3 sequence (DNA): TGTGCCAGCAGTGAATACCGACAGGGGCGCTCTGGGAACACCATATATTTT. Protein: CASSEYRQGRSGNTIYF.

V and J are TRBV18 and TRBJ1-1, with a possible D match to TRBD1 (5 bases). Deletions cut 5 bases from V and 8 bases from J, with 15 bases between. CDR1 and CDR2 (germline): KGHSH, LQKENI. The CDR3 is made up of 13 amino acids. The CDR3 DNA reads TGTGCCAGCTCAGGGACGTACAACGCAGAAGCTTTCTTT. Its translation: CASSGTYNAEAFF.

The CDR3 DNA reads TGTGCCAGCAGCGTCCCTGAGGTAATAGCCAAAAACATTCAGTACTTC. Protein sequence: CASSVPEVIAKNIQYF. The chain joins TRBV9 to TRBJ2-4; D unclear. CDR1 and CDR2 from the germline V gene are SGDLS and YYNGEE. The ends were cut back, 2 bases at V and 0 bases at J, with 12 bases in the middle. The CDR3 runs to 16 residues.

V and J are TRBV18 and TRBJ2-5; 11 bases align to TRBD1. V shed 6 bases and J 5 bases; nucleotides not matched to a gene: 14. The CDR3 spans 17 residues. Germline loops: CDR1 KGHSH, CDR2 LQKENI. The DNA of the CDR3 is TGTGCCAGCTCTCCCAGTCGCGGGACAGGGGGATCGGAGACCCAGTACTTC. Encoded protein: CASSPSRGTGGSETQYF. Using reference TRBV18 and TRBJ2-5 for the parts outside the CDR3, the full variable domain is NAGVMQNPRHLVRRRGQEARLRCSPMKGHSHVYWYRQLPEEGLKFMVYLQKENIIDESGMPKERFSAEFPKEGPSILRIQQVVRGDSAAYFCASSPSRGTGGSETQYFGPGTRLLVL.

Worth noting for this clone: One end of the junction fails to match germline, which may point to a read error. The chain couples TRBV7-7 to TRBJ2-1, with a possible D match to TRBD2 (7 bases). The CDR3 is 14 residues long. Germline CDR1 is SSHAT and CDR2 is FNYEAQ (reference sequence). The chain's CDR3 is CASSLSGGGNEQFF. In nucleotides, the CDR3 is TGTGCTAGCAGCTTATCGGGGGGCGGGAATGAGCAGTTCTTC. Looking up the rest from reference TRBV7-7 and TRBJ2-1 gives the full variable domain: GAGVSQSPRYKVTKRGQDVTLRCDPISSHATLYWYQQALGQGPEFLTYFNYEAQPDKSGLPSDRFSAERPEGSISTLTIQRTEQRDSAMYRCASSLSGGGNEQFFGPGTRLTVL.

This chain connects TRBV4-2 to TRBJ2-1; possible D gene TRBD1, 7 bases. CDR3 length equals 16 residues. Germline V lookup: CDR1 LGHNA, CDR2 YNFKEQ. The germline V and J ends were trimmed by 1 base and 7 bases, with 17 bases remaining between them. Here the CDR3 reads CASSQGGTAGGNEQFF. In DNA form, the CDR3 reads TGTGCCAGCAGCCAAGGGGGGACCGCAGGGGGGAATGAGCAGTTCTTC.

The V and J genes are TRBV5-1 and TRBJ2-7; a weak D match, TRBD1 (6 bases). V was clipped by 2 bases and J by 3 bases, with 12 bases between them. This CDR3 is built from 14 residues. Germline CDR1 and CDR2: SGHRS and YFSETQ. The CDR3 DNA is TGCGCCAGCAGCTTCCTGACAGGCAACTACGAGCAGTACTTC. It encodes CASSFLTGNYEQYF.

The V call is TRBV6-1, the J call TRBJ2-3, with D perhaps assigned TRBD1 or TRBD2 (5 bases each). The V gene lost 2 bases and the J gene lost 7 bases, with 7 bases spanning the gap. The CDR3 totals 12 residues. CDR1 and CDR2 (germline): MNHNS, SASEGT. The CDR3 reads CASSEWGYTQYF. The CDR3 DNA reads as TGTGCCAGCAGTGAATGGGGGTATACGCAGTATTTT.

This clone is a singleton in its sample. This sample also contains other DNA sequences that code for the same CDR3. The CDR3 region has the DNA TGTGCCAGCAGTGGTCAGCGGGGACGAAAGGACTACAATGAGCAGTTCTTC. As protein: CASSGQRGRKDYNEQFF. This chain joins TRBV25-1 and TRBJ2-1; 7 positions match TRBD2. The CDR3 has 17 residues. The germline CDR1 and CDR2 sequences are MGHDK and SYGVNS. Trimming at V came to 4 bases and at J to 3 bases, leaving 12 bases not matched to a gene.

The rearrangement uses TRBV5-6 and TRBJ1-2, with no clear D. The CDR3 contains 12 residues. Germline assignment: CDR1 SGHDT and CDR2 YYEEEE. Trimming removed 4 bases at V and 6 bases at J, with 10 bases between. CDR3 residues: CASSVTVNGYTF. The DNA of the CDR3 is TGTGCCAGCAGCGTGACCGTGAATGGCTACACCTTC.